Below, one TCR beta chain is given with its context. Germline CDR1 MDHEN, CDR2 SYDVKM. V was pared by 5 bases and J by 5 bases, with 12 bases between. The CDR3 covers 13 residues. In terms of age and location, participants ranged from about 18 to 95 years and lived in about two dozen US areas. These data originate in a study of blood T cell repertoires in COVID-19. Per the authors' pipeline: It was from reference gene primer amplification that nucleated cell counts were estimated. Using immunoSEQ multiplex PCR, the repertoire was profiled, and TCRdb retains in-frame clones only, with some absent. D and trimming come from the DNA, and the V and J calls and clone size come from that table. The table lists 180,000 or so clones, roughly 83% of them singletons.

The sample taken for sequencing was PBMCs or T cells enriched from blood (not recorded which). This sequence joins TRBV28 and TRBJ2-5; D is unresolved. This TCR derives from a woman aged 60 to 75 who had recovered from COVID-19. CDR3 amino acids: CASSTQVGETQYF. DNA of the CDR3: TGTGCCAGCAGTACTCAGGTTGGGGAGACCCAGTACTTC.